This T cell receptor beta chain is from a study of shared clonotypes between healthy human individuals. Overall study context: Every donor yielded three CD4 naive, three CD4 memory, two CD8 naive and one CD8 memory plate.

Germline V CDR1 and CDR2: SGHDT, YYEEEE. Between the trimmed V and J ends, which lost 3 bases and 6 bases, there was a span of 14 bases. This CDR3 is 14 amino acids long. CD45RO-negative CD8 cells positively selected for CCR7 made up the naive population, which excluded terminally differentiated effector memory CD45RA+ cells. Only in-frame clones appear in the TCRdb table, and some are missing; sequencing was by immunoSEQ multiplex PCR. This table has roughly 2.1 million clones, about 92% appearing once. This receptor was identified in a man in his late teens or twenties in good health. Some clones in this sample may be carry-over from other donors' samples. J is TRBJ2-3 and V is TRBV5-6; tentatively, D is TRBD2 (6 bases). Sequencing used naive CD8+ T cells from PBMCs. The CDR3 region is CASSSGDEGDTQYF. The CDR3 bases are TGTGCCAGCAGCTCGGGGGACGAGGGGGATACGCAGTATTTT.